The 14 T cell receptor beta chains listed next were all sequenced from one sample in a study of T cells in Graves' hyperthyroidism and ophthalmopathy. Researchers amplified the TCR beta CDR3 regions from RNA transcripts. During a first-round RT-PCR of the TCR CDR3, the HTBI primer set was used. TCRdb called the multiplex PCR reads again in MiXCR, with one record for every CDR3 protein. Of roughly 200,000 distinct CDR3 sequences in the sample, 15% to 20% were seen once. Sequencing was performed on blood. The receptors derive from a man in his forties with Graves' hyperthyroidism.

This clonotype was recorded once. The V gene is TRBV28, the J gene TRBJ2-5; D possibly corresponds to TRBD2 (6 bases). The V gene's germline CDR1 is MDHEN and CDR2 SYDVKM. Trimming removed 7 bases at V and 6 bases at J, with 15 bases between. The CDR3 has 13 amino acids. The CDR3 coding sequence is TGTGCCAGCAACGCAGGACGGGAGCAGACCCAGTACTTC. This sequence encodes CASNAGREQTQYF.

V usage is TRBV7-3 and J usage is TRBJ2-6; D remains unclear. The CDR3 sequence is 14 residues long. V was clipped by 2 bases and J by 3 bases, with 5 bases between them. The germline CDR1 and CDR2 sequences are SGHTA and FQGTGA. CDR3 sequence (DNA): TGTGCCAGCAGCTTACGGAGTGGGGCCAACGTCCTGACTTTC. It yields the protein CASSLRSGANVLTF.

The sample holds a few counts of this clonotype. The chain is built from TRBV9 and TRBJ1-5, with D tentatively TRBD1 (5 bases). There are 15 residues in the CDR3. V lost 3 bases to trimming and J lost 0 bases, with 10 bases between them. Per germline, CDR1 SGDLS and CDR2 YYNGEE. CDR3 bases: TGTGCCAGCAGCGCCTGGGGGACTAGCAATCAGCCCCAGCATTTT. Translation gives CASSAWGTSNQPQHF.

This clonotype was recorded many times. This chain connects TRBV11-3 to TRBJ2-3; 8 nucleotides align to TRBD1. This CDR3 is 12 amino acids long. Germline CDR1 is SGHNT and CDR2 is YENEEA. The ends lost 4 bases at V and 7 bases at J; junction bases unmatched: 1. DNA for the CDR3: TGTGCCAGCAGCTGGGACAGGAATACGCAGTATTTT. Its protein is CASSWDRNTQYF.

In DNA, the CDR3 is TGTGTCAGTGGAGTCGGACACACTGAAGCTTTCTTT. The encoded protein is CVSGVGHTEAFF. V usage is TRBV3-1 and J usage is TRBJ1-1; D is undetermined. In germline, CDR1 is LGHDT, CDR2 YNNKEL (reference sequence). The CDR3 length is 12 residues. The full variable domain, with the rest looked up from reference TRBV3-1 and TRBJ1-1, is DTAVSQTPKYLVTQMGNDKSIKCEQNLGHDTMYWYKQDSKKFLKIMFSYNNKELIINETVPNRFSPKSPDKAHLNLHINSLELGDSAVYFCVSGVGHTEAFFGQGTRLTVV.

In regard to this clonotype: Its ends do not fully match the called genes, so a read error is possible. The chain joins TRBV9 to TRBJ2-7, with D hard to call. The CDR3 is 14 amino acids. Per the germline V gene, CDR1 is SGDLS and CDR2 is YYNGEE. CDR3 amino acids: CASSVQGHSYGQYF. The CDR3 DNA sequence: TGTGCCAGCAGCGTCCAAGGGCACAGCTACGGGCAGTACTTC.

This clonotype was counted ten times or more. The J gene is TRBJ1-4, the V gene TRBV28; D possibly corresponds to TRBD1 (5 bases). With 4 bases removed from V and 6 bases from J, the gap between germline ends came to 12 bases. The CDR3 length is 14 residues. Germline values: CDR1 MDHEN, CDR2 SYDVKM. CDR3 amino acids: CASSSRGIDEKLFF. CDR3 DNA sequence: TGTGCCAGCAGTTCCCGGGGGATAGATGAAAAACTGTTTTTT.

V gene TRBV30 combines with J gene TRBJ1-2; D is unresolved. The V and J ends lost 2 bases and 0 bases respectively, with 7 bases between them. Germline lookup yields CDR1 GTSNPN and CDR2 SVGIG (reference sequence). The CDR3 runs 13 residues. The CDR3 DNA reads TGTGCCTGGAGTCCATATTCTAACTATGGCTACACCTTC. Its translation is CAWSPYSNYGYTF.

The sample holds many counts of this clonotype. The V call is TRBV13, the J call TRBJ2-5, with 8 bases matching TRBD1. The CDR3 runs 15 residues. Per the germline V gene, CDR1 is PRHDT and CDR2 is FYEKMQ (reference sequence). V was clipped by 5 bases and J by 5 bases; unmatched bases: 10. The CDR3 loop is CASSRSDRVDETQYF. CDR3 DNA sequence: TGTGCCAGCAGCCGCTCGGACAGGGTAGATGAGACCCAGTACTTC.

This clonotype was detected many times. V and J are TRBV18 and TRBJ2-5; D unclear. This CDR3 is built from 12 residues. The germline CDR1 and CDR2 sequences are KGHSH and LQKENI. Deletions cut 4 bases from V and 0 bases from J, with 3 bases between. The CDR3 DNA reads TGTGCCAGCTCACGGGACCAAGAGACCCAGTACTTC. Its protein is CASSRDQETQYF. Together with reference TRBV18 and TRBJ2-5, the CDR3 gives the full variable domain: NAGVMQNPRHLVRRRGQEARLRCSPMKGHSHVYWYRQLPEEGLKFMVYLQKENIIDESGMPKERFSAEFPKEGPSILRIQQVVRGDSAAYFCASSRDQETQYFGPGTRLLVL.

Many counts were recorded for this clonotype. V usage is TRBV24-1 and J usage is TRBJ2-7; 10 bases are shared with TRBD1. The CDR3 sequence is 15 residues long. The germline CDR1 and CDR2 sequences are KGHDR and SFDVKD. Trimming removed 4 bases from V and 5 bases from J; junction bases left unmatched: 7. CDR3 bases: TGTGCCACCAGTGAACCGGGACAGGGGTTTAACGAGCAGTACTTC. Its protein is CATSEPGQGFNEQYF.

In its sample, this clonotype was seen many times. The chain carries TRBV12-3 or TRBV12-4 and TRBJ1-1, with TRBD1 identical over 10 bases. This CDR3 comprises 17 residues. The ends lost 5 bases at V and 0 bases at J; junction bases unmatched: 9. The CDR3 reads CASSVGDRGLLNTEAFF. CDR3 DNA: TGTGCCAGCAGTGTAGGGGACAGGGGTCTCCTGAACACTGAAGCTTTCTTT.

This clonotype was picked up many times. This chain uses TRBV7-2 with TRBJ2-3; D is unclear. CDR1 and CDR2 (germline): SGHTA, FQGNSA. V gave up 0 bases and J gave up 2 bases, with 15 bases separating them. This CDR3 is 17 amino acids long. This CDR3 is CASSLASQGAPTDTQYF. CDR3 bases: TGTGCCAGCAGCTTAGCGAGCCAAGGCGCCCCCACAGATACGCAGTATTTT. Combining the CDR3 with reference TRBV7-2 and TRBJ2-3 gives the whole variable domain GAGVSQSPSNKVTEKGKDVELRCDPISGHTALYWYRQSLGQGLEFLIYFQGNSAPDKSGLPSDRFSAERTGGSVSTLTIQRTQQEDSAVYLCASSLASQGAPTDTQYFGPGTRLTVL.

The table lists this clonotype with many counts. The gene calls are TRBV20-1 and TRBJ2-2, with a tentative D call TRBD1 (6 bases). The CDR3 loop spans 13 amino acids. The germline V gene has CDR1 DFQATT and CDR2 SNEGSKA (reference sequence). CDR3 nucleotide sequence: TGCAGCGTCGGGACAACGAACACCGGGGAGCTGTTTTTT. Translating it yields CSVGTTNTGELFF.